This record looks at one TCR beta chain sequence and its context. No antigen is known for it. The data belong to a study of T cells in Graves' hyperthyroidism and ophthalmopathy. Background on the study: Peripheral blood sampling occurred at initial diagnosis, before any treatment.

Researchers barred patients who had uncontrolled infection, other autoimmune disease, pregnancy or lactation. The diagnostic basis comprised clinical symptoms, serum thyroxine and TRAb, thyroid ultrasound and orbital computed tomography. The CDR3 extends over 14 amino acids. Trimming left V 7 bases short and J 1 base short, with 12 bases between. The germline V gene has CDR1 SNHLY and CDR2 FYNNEI. Whole-study results and caveats: Stable hyperthyroidism was told apart from ophthalmopathy by a model built on 13 V-J features.

The TCR beta CDR3 regions underwent amplification using RNA transcripts as the source. The HTBI set primed first-round TCR CDR3 RT-PCR. TCRdb reprocessed the multiplex PCR reads via MiXCR and lists one record per CDR3 protein. This table has a few hundred thousand distinct CDR3 sequences, 15% appearing once. The material sequenced was blood. This receptor was obtained from a woman aged 55-75 years with Graves' ophthalmopathy. The rearrangement links TRBV2 to TRBJ2-3; D is unclear. CDR3 sequence: CASMNSWGTDTQYF. In nucleotides, the CDR3 is TGTGCCAGCATGAACTCCTGGGGCACAGATACGCAGTATTTT.